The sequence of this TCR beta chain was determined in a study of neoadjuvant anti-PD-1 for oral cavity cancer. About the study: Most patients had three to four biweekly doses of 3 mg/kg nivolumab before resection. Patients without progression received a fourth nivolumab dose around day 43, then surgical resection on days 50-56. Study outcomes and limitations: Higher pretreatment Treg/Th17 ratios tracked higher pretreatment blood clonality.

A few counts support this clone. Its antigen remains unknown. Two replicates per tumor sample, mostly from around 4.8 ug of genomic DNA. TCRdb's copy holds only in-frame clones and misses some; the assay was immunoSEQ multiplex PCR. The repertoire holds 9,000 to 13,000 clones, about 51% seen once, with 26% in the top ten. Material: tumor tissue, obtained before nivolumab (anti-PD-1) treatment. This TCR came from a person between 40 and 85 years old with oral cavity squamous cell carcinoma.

The CDR3 is CASSLSSEGETQYF. The CDR3 DNA sequence: TGTGCCAGCAGTTTGTCCAGCGAGGGAGAGACCCAGTACTTC. The chain employs TRBV6-1 and TRBJ2-5, with D perhaps TRBD2 (5 bases). This CDR3 has 14 amino acids. Germline CDR1 reads MNHNS; CDR2 reads SASEGT. V gave up 5 bases and J gave up 4 bases, with 14 bases separating them.